This TCR beta chain was profiled in a study of T cell responses to AZD1222 COVID-19 vaccine. Germline lookup yields CDR1 MNHEY and CDR2 SVGAGI. This CDR3 comprises 13 residues. The V and J ends lost 4 bases and 3 bases respectively, with 9 bases between them. Generated by immunoSEQ multiplex PCR, the TCRdb table keeps only in-frame clones and is missing some. The table has 120,000 to 150,000 clones, approximately 88% seen once; the top ten hold roughly 16%. The rearrangement uses TRBV6-5 and TRBJ1-1, with a weak D call TRBD1 (5 bases). The sequence was collected from an adult in good health. The sequences come from peripheral blood, collected on day 0 of AZD1222 vaccination. The CDR3 protein is CASSLGRDTEAFF. CDR3 nucleotides: TGTGCCAGCAGTTTGGGACGGGACACTGAAGCTTTCTTT.